This TCR beta chain was profiled in a study of T cells in Graves' hyperthyroidism and ophthalmopathy (dated by TCRdb to between 2019 and 2020). A note on the overall study: Peripheral blood was collected at initial diagnosis, before any treatment. In roughly six Graves' hyperthyroidism patients, the study also compared T-cell repertoires from thyroid tissue with T-cell repertoires from blood. After sampling, hyperthyroidism patients received methimazole starting at 30 mg daily, and ophthalmopathy patients received high-dose intravenous methylprednisolone. The 75 to 100 discovery patients were randomly divided into training and test sets at a 7:3 ratio. To identify distinguishing TCR V-J signatures, a discovery cohort of about 100 patients was used, comprising 43 with Graves' ophthalmopathy and 55 to 65 with stable Graves' hyperthyroidism. Prospective prediction of ophthalmopathy was tested in an independent validation cohort consisting of about 19 hyperthyroidism patients and some 15 patients who later progressed to ophthalmopathy. The paper describes TCR Vbeta CDR3 sequencing of about 140 peripheral blood samples, made up of about 41 ophthalmopathy patients, 70 to 75 hyperthyroidism patients and 17 progressor patients. The study at large found these results: In validation, the model predicted progression to ophthalmopathy with roughly 66% sensitivity and over 72% specificity, a median of about 6 months before onset. No statistical method was used to set the sample size in advance, and investigators knew the group allocation. In cross-validation, a model built on a 13 V-J signature told ophthalmopathy apart from stable hyperthyroidism with approximately 91% sensitivity and around 84% specificity, and in testing the same model reached 80%/75%. Most expanded thyroid clonotypes (frequency above 0.001) were also detected in blood, a finding suggesting that blood repertoires may reflect thyroid immune responses.

Worth noting for this clonotype: It lacks a known antigen. Per-base qualities were not stored, and no clone one base away is much larger.

Trimming takes 5 bases off V and 2 bases off J; junction bases not matched to a gene: 15. From the germline V gene, CDR1 is MNHEY and CDR2 is SVGEGT. The cysteine opens and the phenylalanine closes a CDR3 of 17 amino acids. Only the CDR3 part of the read is kept: 51 bases, read in frame from the first base. In the ophthalmopathy patients, disease was moderately to severely active, with a Clinical Activity Score of 3 or more, a NOSPECS grade of 4 or more, and a duration of less than 3 months. The study excluded patients with uncontrolled infections, other autoimmune diseases, pregnancy or lactation. Diagnoses relied on clinical symptoms, serum thyroxine and TRAb, thyroid ultrasound and orbital computed tomography. PBMCs were separated from roughly 10 ml of fresh peripheral blood using Ficoll-Paque density gradient centrifugation. Trizol reagent was used to extract total RNA, and RNA quality was then checked on an Agilent 2100 Bioanalyzer.

The TCR beta CDR3 regions were amplified from RNA transcripts. The TCR CDR3 was subjected to a first round of RT-PCR using the HTBI primer set and the Qiagen OneStep RT-PCR kit. Libraries were constructed in a second round of multiplex PCR, after which size selection and purification were carried out. Sequencing of the libraries was done on an Illumina HiSeq2000 using paired-end 100 bp reads. On the study's bioinformatics: SOAPnuke was used to process the raw data, with reads discarded if the reads contained adapters or uncalled bases, had a mean Phred below 15, or lacked an exact constant-primer or identifier match. COPE v1.2.5 was used to merge the high-quality paired reads, and each unique nucleotide sequence was defined as a clonotype. Clonotypes were aligned to IMGT TRBV, TRBD and TRBJ reference segments using MiTCR v1.1. Only V-J combinations with frequency above 0.0001, covering 99% to 99.2% of repertoires, were analysed. A TCS score was defined as the ratio between F50 (clonal expansion) and ExV (chaos), using BLOSUM62-based TCRdist between CDR3 peptides within each V-J. Welch's t-statistics and random forest reduced approximately 520 V-J features to under 15, which were used in a naive Bayes classifier (R e1071). Thyroid-blood repertoire similarity was quantified with the Morisita-Horn index. The raw public data were reprocessed by TCRdb itself: fastp quality trimming at Q25, MiXCR clonotype calling, in-frame beta chains only. Duplicate CDR3 protein sequences are folded into a single record with the most common DNA and genes. The V and J calls were not made by the authors but by TCRdb's processing. In this sample the table shows about 610,000 distinct CDR3 sequences, about 15% of which occur a single time. Of the sample, around 4.5% falls within the top ten clones.

Sequencing was carried out using blood. The source is a woman aged 40 to 50 with Graves' ophthalmopathy. Recombination joined TRBV6-2 or TRBV6-3 with TRBJ2-7; TRBD1 fits 7 bases in the junction. The nucleotide sequence is TGTGCCAGCAGTACTACAGGGGTAACAAGAACTGCCTACGAGCAGTACTTC. Translated, this gives CASSTTGVTRTAYEQYF.